The T cell receptor beta chain described here comes from a study of T cell responses to AZD1222 COVID-19 vaccine. Assay used: immunoSEQ multiplex PCR; TCRdb lists only in-frame clones, some missing. The sample contains 90,000 to 110,000 clones, about four fifths of which appear only once. Whole-study results and caveats: Unmutated variant regions reportedly attract nearly half of all spike-specific TCRs.

This clone was found a few times. Antigen: not known. CDR1 and CDR2 from the germline V gene are SGHRS and YFSETQ. The CDR3 runs to 15 residues. V gave up 4 bases and J gave up 2 bases, with 14 bases separating them. Sequencing was performed on peripheral blood, taken on day 0 of AZD1222 vaccination. This sequence originates from an adult in good health. V is TRBV5-1 and J is TRBJ2-3; tentative D call: TRBD1 (5 bases). DNA for the CDR3: TGCGCCAGCAGCCCCTGGTCAGGGCCCACAGATACGCAGTATTTT. Translating it yields CASSPWSGPTDTQYF. The whole variable domain, remainder taken from reference TRBV5-1 and TRBJ2-3, is KAGVTQTPRYLIKTRGQQVTLSCSPISGHRSVSWYQQTPGQGLQFLFEYFSETQRNKGNFPGRFSGRQFSNSRSEMNVSTLELGDSALYLCASSPWSGPTDTQYFGPGTRLTVL.